This TCR beta chain was captured in a study of T cell changes during pregnancy in multiple sclerosis (dated by TCRdb to between 2018 and 2021). Study-level background: In women with multiple sclerosis, the researchers looked at how the T cell repertoire shifted as pregnancy progressed.

The CDR3 sequence holds 18 residues, the cysteine and phenylalanine included. Only the CDR3 region is kept as DNA, spanning 54 bases read in frame from base 1. The germline V gene provides CDR1 LGHNT and CDR2 FRNRAP. A distance of 23 bases separates the germline ends of V and J, which lose 4 bases and 2 bases respectively. Library prep was done by the immunoSEQ multiplex PCR assay. TCRdb holds this immuneACCESS table with in-frame rearrangements only. Some clones are missing; in checked studies, unresolved V genes explain under half, and the rest has no known cause. The sample table records around 95,000 clones; about 91% of these occur just once. Together, the top ten hold about 2.3% of the sample. As for this clone: The clone's antigen remains unknown. One base away there is no much larger clone; base qualities are not given.

The chain uses TRBV12-5 and TRBJ2-5, with a weak D call of TRBD1 (5 bases match). Sample: peripheral blood, taken after pregnancy. This TCR was recovered from a female donor in good health, enrolled as a control in a pregnancy study. The DNA sequence is TGTGCTAGTGGTTCCCTCGCCGCGCAGGGCTATGGGCAAGAGACCCAGTACTTC. Its translation is CASGSLAAQGYGQETQYF.